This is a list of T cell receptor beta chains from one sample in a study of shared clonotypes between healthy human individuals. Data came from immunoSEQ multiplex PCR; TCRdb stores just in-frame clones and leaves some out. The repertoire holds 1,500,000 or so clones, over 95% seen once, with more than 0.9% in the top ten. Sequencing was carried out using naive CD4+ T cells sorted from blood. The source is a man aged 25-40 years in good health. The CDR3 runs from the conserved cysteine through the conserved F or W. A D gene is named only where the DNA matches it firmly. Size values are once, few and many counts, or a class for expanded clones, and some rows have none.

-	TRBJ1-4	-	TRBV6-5	TGTGCCAGCAGCAAAGCAACTAATGAAAAACTGTTTTTT	CASSKATNEKLFF
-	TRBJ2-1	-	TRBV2	TGTGCCAGCAGATTTGGGACCTCCAATGAGCAGTTCTTC	CASRFGTSNEQFF
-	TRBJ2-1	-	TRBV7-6	TGTGCCAGCAGCTTGGGCCTTACGGCGGGGGCATACAATGAGCAGTTCTTC	CASSLGLTAGAYNEQFF
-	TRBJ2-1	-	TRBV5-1	TGCGCCAGCAGCTTGGTAGGGACTCTTAGCTCCTACAATGAGCAGTTCTTC	CASSLVGTLSSYNEQFF
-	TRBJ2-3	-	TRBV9	TGTGCCAGCAGCGTAGTCGGGGCAGCCACAGATACGCAGTATTTT	CASSVVGAATDTQYF
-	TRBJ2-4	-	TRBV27	TGTGCCAGCAGTTTTCAGGGGTTAGCCAAAAACATTCAGTACTTC	CASSFQGLAKNIQYF
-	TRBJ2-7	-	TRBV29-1	TGCAGCGTTTCCCACTTGCCAAGGGCGGGCGAGCAGTACTTC	CSVSHLPRAGEQYF
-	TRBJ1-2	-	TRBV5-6	TGTGCCAGCAGCTTGGGTACGGGGGCGCATCTGGGAGGCGGCTACACCTTC	CASSLGTGAHLGGGYTF
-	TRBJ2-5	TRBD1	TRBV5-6	TGTGCCAGCAGCCCTGGACAGGGAGAGACCCAGTACTTC	CASSPGQGETQYF
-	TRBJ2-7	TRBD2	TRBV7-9	TGTGCCAGCAGCTCCCCAATGGGAGGGGTTACCTACGAGCAGTACTTC	CASSSPMGGVTYEQYF
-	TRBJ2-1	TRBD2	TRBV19	TGTGCCAGTGGATATAGCGGGAGGGCCTACAATGAGCAGTTCTTC	CASGYSGRAYNEQFF
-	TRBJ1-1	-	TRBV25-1	TGTGCCAGCAGTGAAGCCGGTGGGGGACCCACTGAAGCTTTCTTT	CASSEAGGGPTEAFF
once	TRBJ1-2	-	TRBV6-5	TGTGCCAGCAGTTTCCGGACTACCTATGGCTACACCTTC	CASSFRTTYGYTF
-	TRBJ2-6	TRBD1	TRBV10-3	TGTGCCACCCTTGGGACAGGGGGCTCTGGGGCCAACGTCCTGACTTTC	CATLGTGGSGANVLTF
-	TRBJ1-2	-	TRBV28	TGTGCCAGCAGTTATGGCAGAGAAAACTATGGCTACACCTTC	CASSYGRENYGYTF
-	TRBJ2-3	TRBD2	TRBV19	TGTGCCAGTTCCCCAGTTAGCGGGAGAGGTGGGACAGATACGCAGTATTTT	CASSPVSGRGGTDTQYF
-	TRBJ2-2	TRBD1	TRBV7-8	TGTGCCAGCAGCCGGGACAGGACCACCGGGGAGCTGTTTTTT	CASSRDRTTGELFF
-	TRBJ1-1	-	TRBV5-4	TGTGCCAGCAGCAGCCCCGGGCAGGGGAGAACTGAAGCTTTCTTT	CASSSPGQGRTEAFF